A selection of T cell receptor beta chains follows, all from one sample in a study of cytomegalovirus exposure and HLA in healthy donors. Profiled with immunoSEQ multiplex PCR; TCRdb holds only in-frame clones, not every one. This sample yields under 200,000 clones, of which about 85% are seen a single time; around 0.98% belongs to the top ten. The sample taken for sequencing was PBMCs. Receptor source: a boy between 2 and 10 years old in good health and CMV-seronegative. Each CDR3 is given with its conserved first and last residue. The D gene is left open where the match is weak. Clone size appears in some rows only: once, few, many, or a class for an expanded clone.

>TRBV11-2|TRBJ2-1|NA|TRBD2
TGTGCCAGCACCTTTACAGCGGGGGGGCGGAATGAGCAGTTCTTC
CASTFTAGGRNEQFF
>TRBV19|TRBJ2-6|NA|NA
TGTGCCAGTTCTAGCTCTGGGGCCAACGTCCTGACTTTC
CASSSSGANVLTF
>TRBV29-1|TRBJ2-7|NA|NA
TGCAGCGTTGAAGATGGGGCAGGGGACGAGCAGTACTTC
CSVEDGAGDEQYF
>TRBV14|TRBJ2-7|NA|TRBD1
TGTGCCAGCAGCCAAGGGACAGGTCGTTACGAGCAGTACTTC
CASSQGTGRYEQYF
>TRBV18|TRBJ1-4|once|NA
TGTGCCAGCTCACCGGACACAAATGAAAAACTGTTTTTT
CASSPDTNEKLFF
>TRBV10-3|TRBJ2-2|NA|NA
TGTGCCATCAGTGAAAGTCTATACACCGGGGAGCTGTTTTTT
CAISESLYTGELFF
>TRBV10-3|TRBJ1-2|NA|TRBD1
TGTGCCATCAGTGAGACAGGGGGCAGGAGTGGCTACACCTTC
CAISETGGRSGYTF
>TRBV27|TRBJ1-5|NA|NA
TGTGCCAGCAGTTTTGGGGCAGACAATCAGCCCCAGCATTTT
CASSFGADNQPQHF
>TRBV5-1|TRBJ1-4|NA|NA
TGCGCCAGCAGACCCGGAGCAACTAATGAAAAACTGTTTTTT
CASRPGATNEKLFF
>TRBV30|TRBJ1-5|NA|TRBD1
TGTGCCTGGAGTGCCCAAATCCGGGACAGGGGGATTCAGCCCCAGCATTTT
CAWSAQIRDRGIQPQHF
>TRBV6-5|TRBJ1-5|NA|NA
TGTGCCAGCAGTTACTCGGGAGAAGCGGGTCAGCCCCAGCATTTT
CASSYSGEAGQPQHF
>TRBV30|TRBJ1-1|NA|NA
TGTGCCTGGAGTCCCGCGGTTCACACTGAAGCTTTCTTT
CAWSPAVHTEAFF
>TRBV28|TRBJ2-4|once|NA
TGTGCCAGCAGCCCATTACAACAGATAGCCAAAAACATTCAGTACTTC
CASSPLQQIAKNIQYF
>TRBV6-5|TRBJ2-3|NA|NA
TGTGCCGGCAGACCTGGACAGCACTACACAGATACGCAGTATTTT
CAGRPGQHYTDTQYF
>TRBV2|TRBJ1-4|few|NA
TGTGCCAGCAGTGAAGCGACAGGAGCGAATGAAAAACTGTTTTTT
CASSEATGANEKLFF
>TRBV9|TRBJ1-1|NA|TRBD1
TGTGCCAGCAGCGTAGAATACCGACCGGGACAGGGGGCTACGGGCACTGAAGCTTTCTTT
CASSVEYRPGQGATGTEAFF
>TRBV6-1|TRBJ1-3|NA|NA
TGTGCCAGCAGTGAACGGGAGCAGCTGCTTCCTGGAAACACCATATATTTT
CASSEREQLLPGNTIYF
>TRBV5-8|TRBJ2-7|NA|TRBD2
TGTGCCAGCAGCTTGGAAGCGGGGCGCCAAAGCTCCTACGAGCAGTACTTC
CASSLEAGRQSSYEQYF
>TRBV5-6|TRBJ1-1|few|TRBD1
TGTGCCAGCAGCACCTACCGACAGGGAGCCACTGAAGCTTTCTTT
CASSTYRQGATEAFF
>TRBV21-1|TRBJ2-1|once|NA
TGTGCCAGCAGCAAAGGGACAGACAATGAGCAGTTCTTC
CASSKGTDNEQFF
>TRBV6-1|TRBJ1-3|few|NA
TGTGCCAGCAGTGCGCAGGGAAACACCATATATTTT
CASSAQGNTIYF
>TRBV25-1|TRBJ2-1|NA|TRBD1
TGTGCCAGCAGTGCGGACAGGGCGGGGAGCTCCTACAATGAGCAGTTCTTC
CASSADRAGSSYNEQFF
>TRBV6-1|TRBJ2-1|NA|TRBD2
TGTGCCAGCAGTGAGTCGACTAGCGGGTACAATGAGCAGTTCTTC
CASSESTSGYNEQFF
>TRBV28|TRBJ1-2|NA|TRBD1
TGTGCCAGCTCTGGGACAGGGCCCCATAAAAACTATGGCTACACCTTC
CASSGTGPHKNYGYTF
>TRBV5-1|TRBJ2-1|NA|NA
TGCGCCAGCAGCTTGGCGGGGGCCTACAATGAGCAGTTCTTC
CASSLAGAYNEQFF
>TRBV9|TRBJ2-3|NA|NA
TGTGCCAGCAGCGTAGGCCGGCCGGGGGTAACAGATACGCAGTATTTT
CASSVGRPGVTDTQYF
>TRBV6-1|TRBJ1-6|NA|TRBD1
TGTGCCAGCGAACTCAGGGGGTTGAAGGGCCTCCACTTT
CASELRGLKGLHF
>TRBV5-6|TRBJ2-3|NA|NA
TGTGCCAGCAGCTTAGCGCCGGGCACAGATACGCAGTATTTT
CASSLAPGTDTQYF
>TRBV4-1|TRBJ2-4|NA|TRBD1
TGCGCCAGCAGCCAGAACCGGGACAGGCACCAGTACTTC
CASSQNRDRHQYF
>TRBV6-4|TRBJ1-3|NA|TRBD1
TGTGCCAGCAGTGACGGGAGCGGACAGGGCCCAGGAAACACCATATATTTT
CASSDGSGQGPGNTIYF
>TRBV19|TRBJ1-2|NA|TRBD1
TGTGCCAGTATCGGCAGGGGGTATGACTATGGCTACACCTTC
CASIGRGYDYGYTF
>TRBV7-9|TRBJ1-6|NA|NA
TGTGCCAGCAGCTCAAAATGGCGAGGCTCCTATAATTCACCCCTCCACTTT
CASSSKWRGSYNSPLHF
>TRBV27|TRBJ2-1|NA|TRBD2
TGTGCCAGCAGTTTGCGCGGGGGGGCCGGTGAGCAGTTCTTC
CASSLRGGAGEQFF
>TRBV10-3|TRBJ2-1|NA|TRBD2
TGTGCCATCTTGAGGGCGGGGGGTAGCCCCCATGAGCAGTTCTTC
CAILRAGGSPHEQFF
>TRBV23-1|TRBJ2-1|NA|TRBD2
TGCGCCAGCAGTCAACCCCTTATAGCGGGGGGGCACGGGGACAATGAGCAGTTCTTC
CASSQPLIAGGHGDNEQFF
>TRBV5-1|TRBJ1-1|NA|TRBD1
TGCGCCAGCAGCGAGGGGACAGGGAGGAACACTGAAGCTTTCTTT
CASSEGTGRNTEAFF
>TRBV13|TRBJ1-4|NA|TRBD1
TGTGCCAGCAGCCTCTTGACAGGGTTGCGGGAACTGTTTTTT
CASSLLTGLRELFF
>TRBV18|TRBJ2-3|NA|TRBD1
TGTGCCAGCTCCCCTTGGACAGGGCAGCGCCGAGATACGCAGTATTTT
CASSPWTGQRRDTQYF
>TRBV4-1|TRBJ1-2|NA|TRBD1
TGCGCCAGCAGCCAACCCGGGACAGGGAACCGTGGCTACACCTTC
CASSQPGTGNRGYTF
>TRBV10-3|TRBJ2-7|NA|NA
TGTGCCATCAGTGAGTCGAAAAGTAAACGGTCGGGTGTGCAGTACTTC
CAISESKSKRSGVQYF
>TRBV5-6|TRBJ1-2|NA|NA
TGTGCCAGCAGCCGACAGGATCCGAAATATGGCTACACCTTC
CASSRQDPKYGYTF
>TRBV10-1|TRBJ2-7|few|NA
TGCGCCAGCAGCCACTTACAGGGAAACGAGCAGTACTTC
CASSHLQGNEQYF
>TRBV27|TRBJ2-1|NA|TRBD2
TGTGCCAGCAATACGGGACTAGCGGCCCGGGATGAGCAGTTCTTC
CASNTGLAARDEQFF
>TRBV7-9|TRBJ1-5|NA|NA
TGTGCCAGCAGTCGAGACAATCAGCCCCAGCATTTT
CASSRDNQPQHF